The rows below give T cell receptor beta chains drawn from one sample of a study of cytomegalovirus exposure and HLA in healthy donors. The protocol was immunoSEQ multiplex PCR, while the TCRdb copy is restricted to in-frame clones and leaves out a portion. The sample holds some 73,000 clones, roughly 90% seen once. The sample comprised PBMCs. All receptors come from a woman between 18 and 29 years old in good health and CMV-seropositive. The CDR3 runs from the conserved cysteine through the conserved F or W. D genes are given only for firm matches. Size tells how often a clone was seen (once, few, many) or the class of an expanded clone, and some rows leave it out.

>TRBV6-5|-|11|TRBJ1-4|-
CASMNQEKLFF
TGTGCCAGCATGAATCAGGAAAAACTGTTTTTT
>TRBV10-3|TRBD1|15|TRBJ2-5|-
CAISGTGGAQETQYF
TGTGCCATCAGCGGGACAGGGGGGGCCCAAGAGACCCAGTACTTC
>TRBV7-2|TRBD2|17|TRBJ2-2|-
CASSFPRLAGATGELFF
TGTGCCAGCAGCTTCCCACGACTAGCGGGAGCCACCGGGGAGCTGTTTTTT
>TRBV28|TRBD1|15|TRBJ2-3|-
CASSPTGGFGDTQYF
TGTGCCAGCAGTCCAACAGGGGGCTTTGGAGATACGCAGTATTTT
>TRBV21-1|-|19|TRBJ2-4|-
CASSKGLAECIGAKNIQYF
TGTGCCAGCAGCAAGGGACTAGCGGAGTGTATTGGGGCCAAAAACATTCAGTACTTC
>TRBV7-9|-|17|TRBJ2-2|-
CASSGVGSDLGTGELFF
TGTGCCAGCAGCGGAGTAGGGAGCGACCTAGGAACCGGGGAGCTGTTTTTT
>TRBV29-1|TRBD1|16|TRBJ1-4|-
CSVGGTGGWIGEKLFF
TGCAGCGTTGGTGGGACAGGGGGTTGGATAGGTGAAAAACTGTTTTTT
>TRBV4-1|-|15|TRBJ1-1|-
CASSQVGQSGTEAFF
TGCGCCAGCAGCCAAGTAGGCCAGTCGGGCACTGAAGCTTTCTTT
>TRBV4-2|TRBD2|16|TRBJ2-3|-
CASSGGASGSTDTQYF
TGTGCCAGCAGCGGAGGGGCTAGCGGGTCGACAGATACGCAGTATTTT
>TRBV19|TRBD2|14|TRBJ2-7|-
CASSIVAGVYEQYF
TGTGCCAGTAGTATAGTTGCGGGAGTCTACGAGCAGTACTTC
>TRBV5-6|TRBD2|15|TRBJ2-3|-
CASSPLSGGRNTQYF
TGTGCCAGCAGCCCCTTGTCGGGGGGAAGGAATACGCAGTATTTT
>TRBV27|TRBD1|17|TRBJ1-1|-
CASSLSGQGAVNTEAFF
TGTGCCAGCAGTTTATCGGGACAGGGGGCGGTGAACACTGAAGCTTTCTTT
>TRBV19|TRBD2|13|TRBJ2-1|-
CASSIGGGNEQFF
TGTGCCAGTAGTATCGGCGGGGGGAATGAGCAGTTCTTC
>TRBV7-9|-|13|TRBJ2-7|-
CAISGQNPYEQYF
TGTGCCATCAGCGGACAGAATCCCTACGAGCAGTACTTC
>TRBV27|-|11|TRBJ1-1|-
CASRSPGGAFF
TGTGCCAGCAGGAGCCCAGGTGGGGCTTTCTTT
>TRBV27|-|16|TRBJ2-7|-
CASSSSWGLSTHEQYF
TGTGCCAGCAGCTCCTCGTGGGGACTTTCAACCCACGAGCAGTACTTC
>TRBV7-8|-|13|TRBJ2-5|few
CASSLGTQETQYF
TGTGCCAGCAGCTTAGGTACACAAGAGACCCAGTACTTC
>TRBV19|TRBD2|16|TRBJ2-1|-
CASSPHSGGARDEQFF
TGTGCCAGTAGTCCCCATAGCGGGGGGGCTAGGGATGAGCAGTTCTTC
>TRBV5-5|-|13|TRBJ2-7|-
CASSLAVVYEQYF
TGTGCCAGCAGCTTGGCGGTGGTCTACGAGCAGTACTTC
>TRBV6-1|-|13|TRBJ1-1|-
CASSSEKNTEAFF
TGTGCCAGCAGTTCGGAGAAGAACACTGAAGCTTTCTTT
>TRBV5-4|-|13|TRBJ2-2|-
CASSPPGAGELFF
TGTGCCAGCAGCCCCCCGGGGGCCGGGGAGCTGTTTTTT
>TRBV30|TRBD2|15|TRBJ2-3|-
CAGTNSGGASDTQYF
TGTGCCGGAACTAATAGCGGGGGGGCCTCAGATACGCAGTATTTT
>TRBV2|TRBD1|14|TRBJ2-1|-
CASRGDRGYNEQFF
TGTGCCAGCAGGGGGGACAGGGGTTACAATGAGCAGTTCTTC
>TRBV18|-|15|TRBJ2-2|-
CASSPGQLNTGELFF
TGTGCCAGCTCACCCGGACAGCTGAACACCGGGGAGCTGTTTTTT
>TRBV4-2|TRBD2|15|TRBJ2-1|-
CASSLLSSGTNEQFF
TGTGCCAGCAGCTTATTGTCTAGCGGGACGAATGAGCAGTTCTTC
>TRBV6-4|-|13|TRBJ1-1|-
CASSEASNTEAFF
TGTGCCAGCAGTGAGGCCTCGAACACTGAAGCTTTCTTT
>TRBV4-2|-|14|TRBJ2-5|-
CASSRGEVQETQYF
TGTGCCAGCAGCCGCGGCGAAGTCCAAGAGACCCAGTACTTC
>TRBV7-6|TRBD2|17|TRBJ2-5|-
CASSFGVAGGLQETQYF
TGTGCCAGCAGCTTCGGTGTTGCGGGGGGGTTACAAGAGACCCAGTACTTC
>TRBV10-2|-|15|TRBJ2-1|-
CASSGAGSSYNEQFF
TGCGCCAGCAGTGGGGCGGGGAGCTCCTACAATGAGCAGTTCTTC
>TRBV7-6|-|20|TRBJ2-3|once
CASSPPRLLDSDSVDVTQYF
TGTGCCAGCAGCCCCCCTAGGCTTCTTGACTCGGACTCTGTTGATGTTACGCAGTATTTT
>TRBV5-6|TRBD2|13|TRBJ2-3|-
CATALAGFNTQYF
TGTGCCACCGCCCTAGCGGGCTTTAATACGCAGTATTTT